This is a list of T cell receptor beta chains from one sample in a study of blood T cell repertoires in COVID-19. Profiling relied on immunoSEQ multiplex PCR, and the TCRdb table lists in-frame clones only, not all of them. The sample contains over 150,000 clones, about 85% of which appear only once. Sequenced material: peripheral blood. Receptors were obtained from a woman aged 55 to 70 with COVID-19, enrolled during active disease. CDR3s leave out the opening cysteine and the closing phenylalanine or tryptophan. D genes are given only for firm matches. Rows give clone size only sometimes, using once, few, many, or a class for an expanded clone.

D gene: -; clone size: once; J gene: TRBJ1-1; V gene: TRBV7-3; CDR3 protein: ASSLDRGNTEAF
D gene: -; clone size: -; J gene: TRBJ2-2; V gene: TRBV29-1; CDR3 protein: SVGTDAGELF
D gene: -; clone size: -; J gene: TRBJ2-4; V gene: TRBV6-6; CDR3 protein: ASSNSQGTKNIQY
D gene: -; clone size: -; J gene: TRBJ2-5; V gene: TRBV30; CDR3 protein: AWSPLGGAQETQY
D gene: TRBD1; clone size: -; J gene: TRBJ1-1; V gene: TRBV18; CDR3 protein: ASSSGGNTEAF
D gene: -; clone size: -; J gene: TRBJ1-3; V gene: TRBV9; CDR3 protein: ASSDAGDGNTIY
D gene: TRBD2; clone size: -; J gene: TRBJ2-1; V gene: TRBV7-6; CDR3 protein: ASSSGLAVNEQF
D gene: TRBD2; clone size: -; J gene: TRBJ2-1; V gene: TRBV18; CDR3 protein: ASSDLLTSGSHEQF
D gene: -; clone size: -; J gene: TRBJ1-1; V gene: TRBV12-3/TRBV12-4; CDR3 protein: ASSFRGNTEAF
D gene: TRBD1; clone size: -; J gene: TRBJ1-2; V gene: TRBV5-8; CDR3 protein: ASSSAGTGTYGYT
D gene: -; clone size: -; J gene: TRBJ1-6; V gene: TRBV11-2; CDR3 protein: ASSLGQPISPLH
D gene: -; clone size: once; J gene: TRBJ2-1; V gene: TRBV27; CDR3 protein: ASSRNSPNFGSRSYNEQF
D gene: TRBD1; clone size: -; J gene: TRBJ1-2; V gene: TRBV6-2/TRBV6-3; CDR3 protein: ASSRGQVGHGYT
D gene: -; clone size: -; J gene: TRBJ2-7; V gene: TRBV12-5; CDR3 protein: ASGPSGTSSYEQY
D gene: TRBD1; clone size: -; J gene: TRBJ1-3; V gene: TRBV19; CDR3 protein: ASSSPGGRSGNTIY
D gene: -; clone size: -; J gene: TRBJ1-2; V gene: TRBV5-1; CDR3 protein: ASSLGFSRSADRLGYGYT
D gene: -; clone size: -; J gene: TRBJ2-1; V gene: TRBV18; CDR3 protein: ASSPRGSRPTNYNEQF
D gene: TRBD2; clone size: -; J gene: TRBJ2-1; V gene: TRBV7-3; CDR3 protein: ASSLGAGGGVEQF
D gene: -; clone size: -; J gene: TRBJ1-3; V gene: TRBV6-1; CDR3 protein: ASSDFDTGYLGNTIY
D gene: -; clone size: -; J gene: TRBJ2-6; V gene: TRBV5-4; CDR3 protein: ASSSVASGANVLT
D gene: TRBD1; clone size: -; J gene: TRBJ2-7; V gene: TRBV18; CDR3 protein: ASSPMGQGSYEQY
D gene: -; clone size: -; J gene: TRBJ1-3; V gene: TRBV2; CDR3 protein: ASSEWGGSGNTIY
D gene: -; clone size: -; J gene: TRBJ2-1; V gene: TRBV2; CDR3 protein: ASSEGEVQVGFDAL
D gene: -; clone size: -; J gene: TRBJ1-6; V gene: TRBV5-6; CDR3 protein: ASSFGNSPLH
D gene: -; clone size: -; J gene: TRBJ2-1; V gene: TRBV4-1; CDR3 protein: ASSRGGNEQF
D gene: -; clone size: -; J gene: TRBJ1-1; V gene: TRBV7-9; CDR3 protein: ASSQARNTEAF
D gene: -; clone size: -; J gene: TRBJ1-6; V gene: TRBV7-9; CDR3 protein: ASSPTTGPGALH
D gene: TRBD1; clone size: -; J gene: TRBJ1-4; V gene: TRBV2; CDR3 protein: ASKRLQGGEKLF
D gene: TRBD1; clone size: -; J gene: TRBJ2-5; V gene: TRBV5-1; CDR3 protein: ASSWWLAGGETQY
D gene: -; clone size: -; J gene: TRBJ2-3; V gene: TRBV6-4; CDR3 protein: ASSDPGSTDTQY
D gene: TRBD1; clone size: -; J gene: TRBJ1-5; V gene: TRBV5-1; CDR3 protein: ASSLQGGHQPQH
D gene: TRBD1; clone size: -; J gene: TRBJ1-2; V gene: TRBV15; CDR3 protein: ATSSDRGRYGYT
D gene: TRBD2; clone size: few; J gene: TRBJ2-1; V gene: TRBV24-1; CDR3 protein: ATSDLAGGHYNEQF
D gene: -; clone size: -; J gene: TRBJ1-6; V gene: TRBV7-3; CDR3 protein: ASSTGDSPLH
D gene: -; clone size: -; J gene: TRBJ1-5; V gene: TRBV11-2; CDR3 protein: ASSLRKGAPTQH
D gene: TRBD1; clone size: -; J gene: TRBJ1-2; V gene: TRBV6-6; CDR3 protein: ASSFLGQGGYYGYT
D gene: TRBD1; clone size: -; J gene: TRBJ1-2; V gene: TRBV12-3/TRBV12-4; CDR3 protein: ASRPGQLGYT
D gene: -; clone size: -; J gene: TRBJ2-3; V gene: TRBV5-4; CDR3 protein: ASSFGSGNSPDTQY
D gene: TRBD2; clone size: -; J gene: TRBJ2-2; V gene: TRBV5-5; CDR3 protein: ASSPFGLAGTGELF
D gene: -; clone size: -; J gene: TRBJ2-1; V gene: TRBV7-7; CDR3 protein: ASSSTTGDSEQF
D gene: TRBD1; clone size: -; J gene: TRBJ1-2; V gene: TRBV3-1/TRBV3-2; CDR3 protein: ASSPQDRVGYGYT
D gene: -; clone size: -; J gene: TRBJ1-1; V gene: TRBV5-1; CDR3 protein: ASSLNSAGAYEAF
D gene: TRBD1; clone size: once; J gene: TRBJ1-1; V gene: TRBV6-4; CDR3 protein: ASRERTGWNTEAF
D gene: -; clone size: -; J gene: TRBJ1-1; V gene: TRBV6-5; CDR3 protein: ASNKQGSTEAF